This T cell receptor beta chain appears in the sequencing data of a study of early T cells in non-severe SARS-CoV-2 infection. Looking at the study overall: Unpaired chains resulted from sequencing bulk RNA of unsorted whole blood.

This clonotype was seen only a few times. Its antigen is not known. The protocol attached unique molecular identifiers to individual cDNA molecules. From the 5' RACE reads, TCRdb called clonotypes with MiXCR, one entry per CDR3 protein. The profile shows approximately 64,000 distinct CDR3 sequences, 20% of them singletons. The CDR3 runs to 13 residues. Germline V gives CDR1 ENHRY, CDR2 SYGVKD. Trimming took 4 bases from V and 1 from J, leaving 7 bases between them. General study findings and limits: Comparison of clonotypes with VDJdb favored anti-spike CD8 responses while missing private and CD4 specificities.

This chain uses TRBV10-3 with TRBJ1-1; unclear D gene. The input for sequencing was whole blood, taken at baseline. This sequence originates from an adult who was a healthcare worker with PCR-confirmed SARS-CoV-2 infection or an uninfected control (not recorded which). For the CDR3, the DNA is TGTGCCATCAGTGGTCAGTCGAACACTGAAGCTTTCTTT. It yields the protein CAISGQSNTEAFF.